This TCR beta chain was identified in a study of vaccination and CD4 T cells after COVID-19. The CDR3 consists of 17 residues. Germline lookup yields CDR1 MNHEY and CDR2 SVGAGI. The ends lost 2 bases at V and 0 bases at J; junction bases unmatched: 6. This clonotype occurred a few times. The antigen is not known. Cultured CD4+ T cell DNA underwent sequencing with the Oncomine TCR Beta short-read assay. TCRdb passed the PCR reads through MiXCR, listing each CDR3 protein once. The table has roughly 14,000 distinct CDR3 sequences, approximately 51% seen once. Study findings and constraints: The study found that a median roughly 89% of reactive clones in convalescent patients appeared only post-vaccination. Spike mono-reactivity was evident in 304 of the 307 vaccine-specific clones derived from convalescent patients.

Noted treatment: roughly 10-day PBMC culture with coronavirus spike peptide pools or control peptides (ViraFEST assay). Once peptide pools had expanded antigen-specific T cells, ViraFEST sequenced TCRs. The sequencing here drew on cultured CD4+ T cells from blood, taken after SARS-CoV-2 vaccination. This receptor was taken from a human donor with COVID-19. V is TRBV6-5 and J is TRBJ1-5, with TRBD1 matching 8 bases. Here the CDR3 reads CASSYDRGRDSNQPQHF. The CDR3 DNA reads TGTGCCAGCAGTTACGACAGGGGTAGAGATAGCAATCAGCCCCAGCATTTT.